The 17 T cell receptor beta chains listed next were all sequenced from one sample in a study of T cell responses to AZD1222 COVID-19 vaccine. Data came from immunoSEQ multiplex PCR; TCRdb stores just in-frame clones and leaves some out. In the table there are 150,000 or so clones, 80% to 90% of which are singletons. The sample in question was peripheral blood, obtained on day 0 of AZD1222 vaccination. The receptors come from an adult in good health.

This rearrangement joins TRBV27 to TRBJ1-5; 9 bases map to TRBD1. V gave up 3 bases and J gave up 5 bases; unmatched junction bases: 5. Germline V gene sequence: CDR1 MNHEY, CDR2 SMNVEV (reference sequence). CDR3 length equals 15 residues. The CDR3 sequence: CASSLNTGGDQPQHF. The CDR3 nucleotides read TGTGCCAGCAGTTTGAATACAGGGGGCGATCAGCCCCAGCATTTT.

The chain is built from TRBV6-5 and TRBJ1-1; 8 nucleotides align to TRBD1. This CDR3 contains 14 residues. V dropped 5 bases and J dropped 0; count of bases not matched to a gene: 2. Germline V gene lookup returns CDR1 MNHEY and CDR2 SVGAGI. CDR3 coding DNA: TGTGCCAGCAGTCGGGACAGGATGAACACTGAAGCTTTCTTT. Amino acid sequence: CASSRDRMNTEAFF.

This sequence joins TRBV4-1 and TRBJ1-3, with D uncertain. Trimming took off 2 bases at V and 1 base at J, with 6 bases between the two ends. Germline lookup yields CDR1 MGHRA and CDR2 YSYEKL. CDR3 size: 14 residues. CDR3 sequence reads: CASSQWLSGNTIYF. CDR3 DNA sequence: TGCGCCAGCAGCCAATGGCTTTCTGGAAACACCATATATTTT.

This chain joins TRBV14 and TRBJ1-6; possible D gene TRBD1, 5 bases. CDR1 and CDR2 (germline): SGHDN, FVKESK. The V end lost 4 bases, the J end lost 9 bases, and 16 bases lay between the germline ends. This CDR3 has 15 residues. The CDR3: CASSLSPGHSSPLHF. As DNA, the CDR3 is TGTGCCAGCAGCCTTTCGCCAGGGCATAGTTCACCCCTCCACTTT.

The chain employs TRBV5-6 and TRBJ1-1; D unclear. This CDR3 comprises 15 residues. The germline V gene encodes CDR1 SGHDT and CDR2 YYEEEE. The V and J ends lost 4 bases and 0 bases respectively, with 13 bases between them. DNA of the CDR3: TGTGCCAGCAGCCGCAATATCAGAGTGAACACTGAAGCTTTCTTT. Encoded protein: CASSRNIRVNTEAFF.

The chain links TRBV19 to TRBJ1-5, with a weak D call TRBD1 (5 bases). CDR1 is LNHDA and CDR2 is SQIVND in the germline V gene (reference sequence). This CDR3 spans 16 amino acids. The ends were cut back, 4 bases at V and 4 bases at J, with 17 bases in the middle. DNA for the CDR3: TGTGCCAGTAGTACCCCCTGGGCAGGGAGTAATCAGCCCCAGCATTTT. It codes for CASSTPWAGSNQPQHF.

This chain joins TRBV6-2 or TRBV6-3 and TRBJ1-2; D is uncertain. V shed 2 bases and J shed 1 base, with 20 bases lying between them. The germline CDR1 and CDR2 sequences are MNHEY and SVGEGT. CDR3 size: 18 residues. CDR3 DNA sequence: TGTGCCAGCAGTTACCAATATCGGACGGACCTTGTTAACTATGGCTACACCTTC. It encodes CASSYQYRTDLVNYGYTF.

This chain uses TRBV7-3 with TRBJ2-7; tentatively, D is TRBD1 or TRBD2 (6 bases each). Trimming pared 5 bases from V and 2 bases from J, leaving 22 bases between. Germline V CDR1 and CDR2: SGHTA, FQGTGA. The length of the CDR3 is 17 residues. The chain's CDR3 is CASSAGGGGRGTYEQYF. Written as DNA, the CDR3 is TGTGCCAGCAGCGCCGGGGGCGGCGGGCGGGGCACCTACGAGCAGTACTTC. Filled out from reference TRBV7-3 and TRBJ2-7, the complete variable domain reads GAGVSQTPSNKVTEKGKYVELRCDPISGHTALYWYRQSLGQGPEFLIYFQGTGAADDSGLPNDRFFAVRPEGSVSTLKIQRTERGDSAVYLCASSAGGGGRGTYEQYFGPGTRLTVT.

The chain combines TRBV4-1 with TRBJ1-6; perhaps TRBD1 as D (6 bases). V dropped 6 bases and J dropped 8 bases, with 11 bases sitting between them. The CDR3 loop spans 13 amino acids. Germline V gene data show CDR1 as MGHRA and CDR2 as YSYEKL. The CDR3 coding sequence is TGCGCCAGCAGAGGGGGACGGGATTCACCCCTCCACTTT. Its protein product is CASRGGRDSPLHF.

The count of this clone is one. The V call is TRBV9, the J call TRBJ1-4, with 8 bases identical to TRBD1. With V trimmed by 7 bases and J by 6 bases, 8 bases remained unmatched. Germline lookup yields CDR1 SGDLS and CDR2 YYNGEE. The CDR3 length is 14 residues. This CDR3 is CASPRAGGDEKLFF. CDR3 nucleotide sequence: TGTGCCAGCCCTCGGGCAGGGGGCGATGAAAAACTGTTTTTT.

This clone occurred once. The chain employs TRBV12-3 or TRBV12-4 and TRBJ1-2; D gene uncertain. This CDR3 region has 13 residues. The V and J ends lost 5 bases and 8 bases respectively, with 15 bases between them. This chain's CDR3 is CASSTRTHRGYTF. The CDR3 DNA is TGTGCCAGCAGTACTCGGACCCATCGGGGCTACACCTTC.

The chain combines TRBV2 with TRBJ2-3; TRBD2 aligns across 9 bases. The germline V gene has CDR1 SNHLY and CDR2 FYNNEI. The CDR3 covers 16 residues. Unmatched junction bases numbered 7, after V lost 4 bases and J lost 2 bases. In DNA, the CDR3 is TGTGCCAGCAGTGTAGGGCTAGCGGGAACCACAGATACGCAGTATTTT. Amino acids: CASSVGLAGTTDTQYF.

The chain couples TRBV7-9 to TRBJ1-1, with 7 bases that match TRBD1. CDR3 length: 15 residues. Germline trimming cut 0 bases from V and 2 bases from J; bases unmatched to any gene: 3. The V gene's germline CDR1 is SEHNR and CDR2 FQNEAQ (reference sequence). The DNA for the CDR3 is TGTGCCAGCAGCTTAGCGGCAGGGGGAAACACTGAAGCTTTCTTT. Translating gives CASSLAAGGNTEAFF.

The chain is built from TRBV28 and TRBJ1-2; D is uncertain. The CDR3 has 14 amino acids. Trimming stripped 6 bases from V and 4 bases from J, with 15 bases between. Germline loops: CDR1 MDHEN, CDR2 SYDVKM. DNA of the CDR3: TGTGCCAGCAGCTTTACCCACCGCGTCTATGGCTACACCTTC. As protein: CASSFTHRVYGYTF.

The chain has TRBV7-2 and TRBJ2-7, with 7 bases identical to TRBD1. The CDR3 consists of 15 residues. V gave up 2 bases and J gave up 1 base; unmatched junction bases: 5. Germline CDR1 is SGHTA and CDR2 is FQGNSA. The CDR3 DNA reads TGTGCCAGCAGCTTATATACAGGGGCGTCCTACGAGCAGTACTTC. This gives the protein CASSLYTGASYEQYF.

The gene calls are TRBV19 and TRBJ1-2, with 10 bases fitting TRBD1. This CDR3 region has 13 residues. V trimming: 8 bases; J trimming: 1 base; junction bases outside the gene matches: 1. Germline lookup yields CDR1 LNHDA and CDR2 SQIVND (reference sequence). The CDR3 reads CASGTGDNYGYTF. The DNA for the CDR3 is TGTGCCAGTGGGACAGGGGATAACTATGGCTACACCTTC.

V is TRBV28 and J is TRBJ2-2, with a tentative D call TRBD2 (6 bases). Trimming removed 2 bases from V and 2 bases from J, with 15 bases in between. The germline V gene encodes CDR1 MDHEN and CDR2 SYDVKM. The length of the CDR3 is 17 residues. CDR3 bases: TGTGCCAGCAGTTTAATCGGGAGCGGGCGTAACACCGGGGAGCTGTTTTTT. It encodes CASSLIGSGRNTGELFF.